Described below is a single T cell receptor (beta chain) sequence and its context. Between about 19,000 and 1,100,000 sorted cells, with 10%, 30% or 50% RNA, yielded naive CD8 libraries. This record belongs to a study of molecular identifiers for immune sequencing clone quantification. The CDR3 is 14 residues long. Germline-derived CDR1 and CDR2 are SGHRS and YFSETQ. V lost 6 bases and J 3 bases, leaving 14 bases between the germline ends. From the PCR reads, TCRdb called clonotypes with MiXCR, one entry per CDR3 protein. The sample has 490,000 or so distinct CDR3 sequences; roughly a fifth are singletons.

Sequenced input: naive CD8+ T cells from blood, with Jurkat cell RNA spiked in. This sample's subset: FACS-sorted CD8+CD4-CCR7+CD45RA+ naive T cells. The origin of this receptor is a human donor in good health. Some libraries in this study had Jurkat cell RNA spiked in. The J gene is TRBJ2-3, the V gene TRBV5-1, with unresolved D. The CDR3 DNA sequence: TGCGCCAGCAACCCGACAAGTGCAACAGATACGCAGTATTTT. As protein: CASNPTSATDTQYF. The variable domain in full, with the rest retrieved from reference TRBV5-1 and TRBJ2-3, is KAGVTQTPRYLIKTRGQQVTLSCSPISGHRSVSWYQQTPGQGLQFLFEYFSETQRNKGNFPGRFSGRQFSNSRSEMNVSTLELGDSALYLCASNPTSATDTQYFGPGTRLTVL.